The rows below give T cell receptor beta chains drawn from one sample of a study of blood T cells in healthy people across ages. TCRdb re-called the 5' RACE reads through MiXCR, storing one row per CDR3 protein. Found here are 650,000 to 950,000 distinct CDR3 sequences, around 45% of them singletons; the top ten hold approximately 19%. Sequenced sample: blood. These receptors came from a man between 60 and 75 years old in good health. CDR3s include the opening cysteine and the closing phenylalanine or tryptophan. A D gene is named only where the DNA matches it firmly. Expanded clones are given a class, and other clones once, few, many or no size at all.

j_call: TRBJ1-2; v_call: TRBV20-1; cdr3_length: 11; clone_size: -; d_call: -; cdr3_aa: CSARDGGGYTF; cdr3_nt: TGCAGTGCTAGAGATGGAGGTGGCTACACCTTC
j_call: TRBJ2-7; v_call: TRBV10-3; cdr3_length: 12; clone_size: few; d_call: -; cdr3_aa: CAISELTYEQYF; cdr3_nt: TGTGCCATCAGTGAGCTAACCTACGAGCAGTACTTC
j_call: TRBJ2-1; v_call: TRBV5-1; cdr3_length: 17; clone_size: -; d_call: TRBD2; cdr3_aa: CASSSGVAGGPYNEQFF; cdr3_nt: TGCGCCAGCAGCTCCGGGGTAGCGGGGGGGCCCTACAATGAGCAGTTCTTC
j_call: TRBJ2-2; v_call: TRBV3-1; cdr3_length: 16; clone_size: -; d_call: -; cdr3_aa: CASSQGWQLCGGELFF; cdr3_nt: TGTGCCAGCAGCCAAGGGTGGCAGCTGTGTGGAGGGGAGCTGTTTTTT
j_call: TRBJ2-7; v_call: TRBV5-1; cdr3_length: 15; clone_size: few; d_call: -; cdr3_aa: CASSLVAGEVSEQYF; cdr3_nt: TGCGCCAGCAGCTTGGTGGCAGGGGAGGTTAGCGAGCAGTACTTC
j_call: TRBJ2-1; v_call: TRBV7-2; cdr3_length: 16; clone_size: -; d_call: TRBD2; cdr3_aa: CASSLARGGLVNEQFF; cdr3_nt: TGTGCCAGCAGCTTAGCGCGGGGGGGCCTGGTGAATGAGCAGTTCTTC
j_call: TRBJ2-1; v_call: TRBV5-1; cdr3_length: 14; clone_size: once; d_call: -; cdr3_aa: CASSLVRDPHEQFF; cdr3_nt: TGCGCCAGCAGCTTGGTAAGAGACCCCCATGAGCAGTTCTTC
j_call: TRBJ1-2; v_call: TRBV6-2/TRBV6-3; cdr3_length: 13; clone_size: -; d_call: -; cdr3_aa: CASSDRTDYGYTF; cdr3_nt: TGTGCCAGCAGTGACCGGACAGACTATGGCTACACCTTC
j_call: TRBJ2-1; v_call: TRBV27; cdr3_length: 14; clone_size: -; d_call: -; cdr3_aa: CATRGLADYNEQFF; cdr3_nt: TGTGCCACCAGGGGCCTAGCGGACTACAATGAGCAGTTCTTC
j_call: TRBJ2-7; v_call: TRBV3-1; cdr3_length: 15; clone_size: -; d_call: -; cdr3_aa: CASQDLSRTQHEQYF; cdr3_nt: TGTGCCAGCCAAGATCTATCTAGAACCCAACACGAGCAGTACTTC
j_call: TRBJ2-7; v_call: TRBV20-1; cdr3_length: 13; clone_size: few; d_call: -; cdr3_aa: CSARLGGSYEQYF; cdr3_nt: TGCAGTGCCCGCCTTGGTGGTAGCTACGAGCAGTACTTC
j_call: TRBJ1-6; v_call: TRBV29-1; cdr3_length: 15; clone_size: few; d_call: TRBD1; cdr3_aa: CSVLRDRVIISPLHF; cdr3_nt: TGCAGCGTACTCCGGGACAGGGTTATAATTTCACCCCTCCACTTT
j_call: TRBJ1-1; v_call: TRBV3-1; cdr3_length: 13; clone_size: -; d_call: -; cdr3_aa: CASSHGGDTEAFF; cdr3_nt: TGTGCCAGCAGCCATGGGGGTGACACTGAAGCTTTCTTT
j_call: TRBJ2-7; v_call: TRBV20-1; cdr3_length: 16; clone_size: once; d_call: -; cdr3_aa: CSARVPSYFGEREQYF; cdr3_nt: TGCAGTGCTAGAGTCCCATCCTACTTCGGGGAGCGCGAGCAGTACTTC
j_call: TRBJ1-5; v_call: TRBV10-3; cdr3_length: 14; clone_size: -; d_call: TRBD1; cdr3_aa: CAIRGTGNNQPQHF; cdr3_nt: TGTGCCATCAGGGGGACAGGGAACAATCAGCCCCAGCATTTT
j_call: TRBJ1-1; v_call: TRBV7-2; cdr3_length: 18; clone_size: -; d_call: -; cdr3_aa: CASSLFGAGVAGDTEAFF; cdr3_nt: -
j_call: TRBJ2-7; v_call: TRBV3-1; cdr3_length: 14; clone_size: -; d_call: TRBD2; cdr3_aa: CASGRGGSYNEQYF; cdr3_nt: TGTGCCAGCGGGCGGGGGGGCTCCTACAATGAGCAGTACTTC
j_call: TRBJ1-2; v_call: TRBV6-5; cdr3_length: 14; clone_size: -; d_call: -; cdr3_aa: CASSYSNAGDSYTF; cdr3_nt: TGTGCCAGCAGTTACTCTAACGCGGGGGACAGCTACACCTTC
j_call: TRBJ1-2; v_call: TRBV9; cdr3_length: 14; clone_size: -; d_call: TRBD1; cdr3_aa: CASSPPGTGNGYTF; cdr3_nt: TGTGCCAGCAGCCCCCCCGGGACAGGGAATGGCTACACCTTC
j_call: TRBJ1-1; v_call: TRBV7-2; cdr3_length: 14; clone_size: -; d_call: -; cdr3_aa: CASSLSGADTEAFF; cdr3_nt: TGTGCCAGCAGCTTATCAGGGGCGGACACTGAAGCTTTCTTT
j_call: TRBJ2-4; v_call: TRBV28; cdr3_length: 15; clone_size: -; d_call: TRBD2; cdr3_aa: CASSLQTSPRNIQYF; cdr3_nt: TGTGCCAGCAGTTTGCAGACTAGCCCGCGGAACATTCAGTACTTC
j_call: TRBJ1-1; v_call: TRBV10-3; cdr3_length: 13; clone_size: -; d_call: -; cdr3_aa: CAISDGVNTEAFF; cdr3_nt: TGTGCCATCAGTGATGGGGTGAACACTGAAGCTTTCTTT
j_call: TRBJ2-1; v_call: TRBV5-6; cdr3_length: 14; clone_size: -; d_call: -; cdr3_aa: CASSLVVQRKEQFF; cdr3_nt: TGTGCCAGCAGCTTGGTGGTCCAGAGGAAGGAGCAGTTCTTC
j_call: TRBJ2-1; v_call: TRBV6-5; cdr3_length: 13; clone_size: -; d_call: TRBD2; cdr3_aa: CASRPGLGFEQFF; cdr3_nt: TGTGCCAGCAGACCGGGACTAGGTTTTGAGCAGTTCTTC
j_call: TRBJ1-2; v_call: TRBV20-1; cdr3_length: 13; clone_size: few; d_call: -; cdr3_aa: CSAREGTGYGYTF; cdr3_nt: TGCAGTGCCAGGGAAGGGACCGGCTATGGCTACACCTTC
j_call: TRBJ2-7; v_call: TRBV27; cdr3_length: 15; clone_size: -; d_call: TRBD1; cdr3_aa: CASSLIRDRVAEQYF; cdr3_nt: TGTGCCAGCAGTTTGATTAGGGACAGGGTCGCCGAGCAGTACTTC
j_call: TRBJ2-1; v_call: TRBV27; cdr3_length: 14; clone_size: -; d_call: -; cdr3_aa: CASSWASSGGEQFF; cdr3_nt: TGTGCCAGCAGTTGGGCCTCCTCCGGTGGGGAGCAGTTCTTC
j_call: TRBJ2-1; v_call: TRBV4-1; cdr3_length: 15; clone_size: few; d_call: TRBD2; cdr3_aa: CASSQSRGGINEQFF; cdr3_nt: TGCGCCAGCAGCCAATCCCGGGGGGGGATCAATGAGCAGTTCTTC
j_call: TRBJ1-1; v_call: TRBV29-1; cdr3_length: 11; clone_size: -; d_call: TRBD1; cdr3_aa: CSVEESGGAFF; cdr3_nt: TGCAGCGTTGAAGAGTCAGGGGGAGCTTTCTTT
j_call: TRBJ2-5; v_call: TRBV11-2; cdr3_length: 13; clone_size: -; d_call: -; cdr3_aa: CASSSAVLETQYF; cdr3_nt: TGTGCCAGCAGCTCCGCGGTCTTAGAGACCCAGTACTTC
j_call: TRBJ1-2; v_call: TRBV5-1; cdr3_length: 15; clone_size: -; d_call: -; cdr3_aa: CASSGRDVADYGYTF; cdr3_nt: TGCGCCAGCAGTGGCAGGGATGTGGCCGACTATGGCTACACCTTC
j_call: TRBJ1-1; v_call: TRBV14; cdr3_length: 13; clone_size: -; d_call: -; cdr3_aa: CASSQAARTEAFF; cdr3_nt: TGTGCCAGCAGCCAAGCCGCTCGAACTGAAGCTTTCTTT
j_call: TRBJ2-7; v_call: TRBV5-6; cdr3_length: 15; clone_size: few; d_call: TRBD1; cdr3_aa: CASSNPGQGGYEQYF; cdr3_nt: TGTGCCAGCAGCAACCCGGGACAGGGGGGTTACGAGCAGTACTTC
j_call: TRBJ2-3; v_call: TRBV28; cdr3_length: 17; clone_size: few; d_call: -; cdr3_aa: CASSLGHNGGALDTQYF; cdr3_nt: TGTGCCAGCAGTTTGGGCCATAATGGGGGGGCCCTAGATACGCAGTATTTT
j_call: TRBJ2-5; v_call: TRBV11-2; cdr3_length: 14; clone_size: few; d_call: -; cdr3_aa: CASSLSLTQETQYF; cdr3_nt: TGTGCCAGCAGCTTAAGCCTGACTCAAGAGACCCAGTACTTC
j_call: TRBJ1-2; v_call: TRBV4-3; cdr3_length: 16; clone_size: -; d_call: -; cdr3_aa: CASSQDWGVLAGGYTF; cdr3_nt: TGCGCCAGCAGCCAAGATTGGGGGGTCCTGGCGGGTGGCTACACCTTC
j_call: TRBJ2-1; v_call: TRBV29-1; cdr3_length: 14; clone_size: few; d_call: -; cdr3_aa: CSVEEKTTRVEQFF; cdr3_nt: TGCAGCGTTGAAGAAAAAACGACTAGGGTTGAGCAGTTCTTC
j_call: TRBJ2-5; v_call: TRBV15; cdr3_length: 17; clone_size: -; d_call: TRBD2; cdr3_aa: CATSRGGLAGGQETQYF; cdr3_nt: TGTGCCACCAGCAGAGGGGGACTAGCGGGGGGACAAGAGACCCAGTACTTC
j_call: TRBJ2-7; v_call: TRBV4-1; cdr3_length: 16; clone_size: -; d_call: TRBD1; cdr3_aa: CASSQTRTGRIGEQYF; cdr3_nt: TGCGCCAGCAGCCAAACCAGGACAGGGAGGATCGGCGAGCAGTACTTC
j_call: TRBJ2-1; v_call: TRBV20-1; cdr3_length: 14; clone_size: -; d_call: TRBD2; cdr3_aa: CSARGGPWGNEQFF; cdr3_nt: TGCAGTGCGCGGGGGGGTCCTTGGGGCAATGAGCAGTTCTTC
j_call: TRBJ2-1; v_call: TRBV20-1; cdr3_length: 15; clone_size: -; d_call: TRBD1; cdr3_aa: CSARGRGRAYNEQFF; cdr3_nt: TGCAGTGCTAGGGGCAGGGGGCGTGCCTACAATGAGCAGTTCTTC
j_call: TRBJ1-4; v_call: TRBV20-1; cdr3_length: 13; clone_size: few; d_call: TRBD1; cdr3_aa: CSARDSINEKLFF; cdr3_nt: TGCAGTGCCCGGGACAGTATTAATGAAAAACTGTTTTTT
j_call: TRBJ2-3; v_call: TRBV11-2; cdr3_length: 16; clone_size: -; d_call: -; cdr3_aa: CASSLVSGKLTDTQYF; cdr3_nt: TGTGCCAGCAGCTTAGTGTCAGGGAAGCTCACAGATACGCAGTATTTT
j_call: TRBJ2-1; v_call: TRBV6-2/TRBV6-3; cdr3_length: 15; clone_size: -; d_call: -; cdr3_aa: CASSIRSGTANEQFF; cdr3_nt: TGTGCCAGCAGTATACGTTCAGGGACTGCCAATGAGCAGTTCTTC
j_call: TRBJ1-2; v_call: TRBV11-2; cdr3_length: 17; clone_size: many; d_call: -; cdr3_aa: CASSSPTRSGADYGYTF; cdr3_nt: TGTGCCAGCAGCTCCCCCACTCGGTCAGGGGCGGACTATGGCTACACCTTC
j_call: TRBJ2-3; v_call: TRBV7-8; cdr3_length: 12; clone_size: few; d_call: -; cdr3_aa: CASSPHRDTQYF; cdr3_nt: TGTGCCAGCAGCCCCCACCGGGATACGCAGTATTTT
j_call: TRBJ1-6; v_call: TRBV11-2; cdr3_length: 12; clone_size: -; d_call: -; cdr3_aa: CASSSMYSPLHF; cdr3_nt: TGTGCCAGCAGCTCCATGTATTCACCCCTCCACTTT
j_call: TRBJ2-7; v_call: TRBV4-3; cdr3_length: 13; clone_size: -; d_call: -; cdr3_aa: CAGSQDVSYEQYF; cdr3_nt: TGCGCCGGCAGCCAAGACGTCTCCTACGAGCAGTACTTC
j_call: TRBJ2-3; v_call: TRBV11-2; cdr3_length: 17; clone_size: few; d_call: -; cdr3_aa: CASSRTPGSSSTDTQYF; cdr3_nt: TGTGCCAGCAGCCGAACGCCAGGGTCCTCTAGCACAGATACGCAGTATTTT
j_call: TRBJ2-7; v_call: TRBV5-1; cdr3_length: 20; clone_size: -; d_call: -; cdr3_aa: CASSLGDGTEAFGGYYEQYF; cdr3_nt: TGCGCCAGCAGCTTGGGGGATGGGACAGAGGCCTTCGGGGGCTACTACGAGCAGTACTTC
j_call: TRBJ2-3; v_call: TRBV7-2; cdr3_length: 12; clone_size: -; d_call: -; cdr3_aa: CASRVGVRAQYF; cdr3_nt: TGTGCCAGCCGGGTCGGGGTGAGGGCGCAGTATTTT
j_call: TRBJ2-7; v_call: TRBV4-1; cdr3_length: 13; clone_size: -; d_call: -; cdr3_aa: CVSSLAGDYEQYF; cdr3_nt: TGCGTCAGCAGCCTAGCAGGGGACTATGAGCAGTACTTC